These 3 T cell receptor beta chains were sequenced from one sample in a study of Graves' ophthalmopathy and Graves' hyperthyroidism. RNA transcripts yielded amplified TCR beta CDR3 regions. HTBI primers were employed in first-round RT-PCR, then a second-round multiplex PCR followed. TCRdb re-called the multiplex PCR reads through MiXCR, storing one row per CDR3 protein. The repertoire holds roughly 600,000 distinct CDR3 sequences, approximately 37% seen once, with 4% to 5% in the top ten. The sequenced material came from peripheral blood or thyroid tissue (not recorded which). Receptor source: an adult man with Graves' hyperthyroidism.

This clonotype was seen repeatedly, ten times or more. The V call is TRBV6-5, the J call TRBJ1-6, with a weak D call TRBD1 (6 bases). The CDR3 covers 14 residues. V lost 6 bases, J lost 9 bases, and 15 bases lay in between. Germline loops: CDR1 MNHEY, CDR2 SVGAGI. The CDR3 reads CASSYTGYGSPLHF. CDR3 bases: TGTGCCAGCAGCTACACAGGGTATGGTTCACCCCTCCACTTT.

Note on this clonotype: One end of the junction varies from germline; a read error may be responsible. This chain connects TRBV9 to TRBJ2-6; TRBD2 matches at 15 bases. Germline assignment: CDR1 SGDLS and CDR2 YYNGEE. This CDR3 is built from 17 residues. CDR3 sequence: CVSTEGLAGGGANVLTF. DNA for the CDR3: TGTGTCAGCACCGAGGGACTAGCGGGAGGTGGGGCCAACGTCCTGACTTTC.

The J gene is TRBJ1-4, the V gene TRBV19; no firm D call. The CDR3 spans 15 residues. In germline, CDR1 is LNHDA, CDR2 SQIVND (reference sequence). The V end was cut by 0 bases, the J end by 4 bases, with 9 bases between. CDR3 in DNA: TGTGCCAGTAGTATAGATTGGCCGGGTAATGAAAAACTGTTTTTT. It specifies CASSIDWPGNEKLFF. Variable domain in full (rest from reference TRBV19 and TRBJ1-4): DGGITQSPKYLFRKEGQNVTLSCEQNLNHDAMYWYRQDPGQGLRLIYYSQIVNDFQKGDIAEGYSVSREKKESFPLTVTSAQKNPTAFYLCASSIDWPGNEKLFFGSGTQLSVL.